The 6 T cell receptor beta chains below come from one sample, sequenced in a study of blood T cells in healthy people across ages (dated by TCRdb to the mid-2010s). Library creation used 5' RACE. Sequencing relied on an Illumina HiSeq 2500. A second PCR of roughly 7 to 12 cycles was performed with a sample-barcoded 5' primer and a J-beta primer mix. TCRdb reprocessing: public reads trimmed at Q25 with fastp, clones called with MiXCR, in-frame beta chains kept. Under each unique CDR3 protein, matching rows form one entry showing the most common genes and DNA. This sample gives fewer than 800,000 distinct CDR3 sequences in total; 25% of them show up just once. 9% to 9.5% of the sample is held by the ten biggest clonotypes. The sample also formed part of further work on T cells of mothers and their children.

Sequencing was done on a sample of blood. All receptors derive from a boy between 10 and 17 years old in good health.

The CDR3: CASTSSGEIYNEQFF. DNA of the CDR3: TGTGCCAGCACCTCTAGCGGGGAAATCTACAATGAGCAGTTCTTC. V and J are TRBV7-8 and TRBJ2-1; 9 bases are a match to TRBD2. V lost 7 bases and J lost 3; bases outside the gene matches: 7. The CDR3 has 15 amino acids. Germline V gene lookup returns CDR1 SGHVS and CDR2 FQNEAQ.

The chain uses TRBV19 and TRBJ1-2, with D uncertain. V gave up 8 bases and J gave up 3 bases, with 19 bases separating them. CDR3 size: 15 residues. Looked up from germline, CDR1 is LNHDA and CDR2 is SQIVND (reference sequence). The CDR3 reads CASGMAGNGYYGYTF. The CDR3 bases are TGTGCCAGTGGGATGGCCGGTAACGGGTACTATGGCTACACCTTC.

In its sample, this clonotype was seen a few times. The DNA for the CDR3 is TGTGCCAGCAGTTACAGAGACGGGGATAGCACAGATACGCAGTATTTT. Translating gives CASSYRDGDSTDTQYF. The chain carries TRBV6-2 or TRBV6-3 and TRBJ2-3, with D possibly being TRBD2 (5 bases). The CDR3 is 16 residues long. The germline V gene has CDR1 MNHEY and CDR2 SVGEGT. Trimming stripped 2 bases from V and 0 bases from J, with 12 bases between.

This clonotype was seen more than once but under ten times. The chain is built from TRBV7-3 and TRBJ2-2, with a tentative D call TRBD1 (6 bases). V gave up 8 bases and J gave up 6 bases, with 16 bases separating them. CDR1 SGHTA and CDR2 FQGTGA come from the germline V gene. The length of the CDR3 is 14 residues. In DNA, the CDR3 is TGTGCCAGCTCTGACCAGGGGTTGGCCGGGGAGCTGTTTTTT. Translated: CASSDQGLAGELFF.

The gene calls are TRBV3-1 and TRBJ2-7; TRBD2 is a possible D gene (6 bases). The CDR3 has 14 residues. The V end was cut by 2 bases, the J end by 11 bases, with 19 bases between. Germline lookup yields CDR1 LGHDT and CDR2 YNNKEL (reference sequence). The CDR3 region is CASSQYNGGAVEYF. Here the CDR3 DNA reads TGTGCCAGCAGCCAATATAACGGGGGAGCTGTGGAGTACTTC.

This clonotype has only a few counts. The CDR3 nucleotides read TGCAGTGCTAGGGTCATACCAAGCTCCTACGAGCAGTACTTC. It encodes CSARVIPSSYEQYF. This chain uses TRBV20-1 with TRBJ2-5; D is ambiguous. Near its end, the DNA agrees better with TRBJ2-7, so the J call may be wrong. The CDR3 contains 14 residues. Per the germline V gene, CDR1 is DFQATT and CDR2 is SNEGSKA (reference sequence).